This T cell receptor (beta chain) was identified during a study of vaccination and CD4 T cells after COVID-19. Study in general: In the convalescent cohort, there were six males and four females, two of them Hispanic. General observations from the study: Only after vaccination were a median around 83% of convalescents' reactive clones seen.

Treatment described: roughly nine-day PBMC culture with coronavirus spike peptide pools or control peptides (ViraFEST assay). Upon completion of more than 9 days of culture, CD4+ T cells were isolated via negative selection. Comments on this clonotype: What it binds is not known.

Between the trimmed V and J ends, which lost 4 bases and 14 bases, there was a span of 19 bases. The CDR3 sequence is 14 residues long. Looked up from germline, CDR1 is SGHRS and CDR2 is YFSETQ. Scientists ran DNA taken from cultured CD4+ T cells through the Oncomine TCR Beta short-read assay for sequencing. MiXCR was run by TCRdb on the PCR reads, yielding one entry per CDR3 protein. The table shows just under 20,000 distinct CDR3 sequences, with roughly 40% occurring only once. The source material was CD4+ T cells from blood, cultured in vitro, sampled before SARS-CoV-2 vaccination. The V and J genes are TRBV5-1 and TRBJ1-6; D is perhaps TRBD1 (6 bases). The sequence derives from a human donor who had recovered from COVID-19. The CDR3 DNA reads as TGCGCCAGCAGCCCGGAAGGGGGGACTATCACCCTCCACTTT. Translated: CASSPEGGTITLHF.